A single sample is the source of the 28 T cell receptor beta chains below, sequenced in a study of vaccination and CD4 T cells after COVID-19. Their target antigens are unknown. The treatment denotes: approximately nine-day PBMC culture with coronavirus spike peptide pools or control peptides (ViraFEST assay). Cultured CD4+ T-cell DNA underwent Oncomine TCR Beta short-read sequencing. TCRdb redid the calling of the PCR reads with MiXCR, one entry per CDR3 protein. The sample holds roughly 15,000 distinct CDR3 sequences; approximately 60% are singletons and the top ten take 4% to 6.5%. This material consisted of CD4+ T cells from blood, cultured in vitro, taken after SARS-CoV-2 vaccination. Every receptor here comes from a human donor who had recovered from COVID-19.

The CDR3 nucleotides read TGTGCCTGGAGTACAGGAGACTACGAGCAGTACTTC. Translated: CAWSTGDYEQYF. This chain uses TRBV30 with TRBJ2-7; tentative D call: TRBD1 (5 bases). The V and J ends lost 2 bases and 3 bases respectively, with 8 bases between them. The CDR3 is 12 amino acids. Germline V CDR1 and CDR2: GTSNPN, SVGIG (reference sequence).

The chain's CDR3 is CASSSGTRRSYYGYTF. The CDR3 nucleotides read TGCGCCAGCAGTTCGGGGACCCGCAGGTCGTACTATGGCTACACCTTC. The genes are TRBV10-2 and TRBJ1-2; tentatively, D is TRBD1 (5 bases). V lost 5 bases, J lost 3 bases, and 19 bases lay in between. Germline assignment: CDR1 WSHSY and CDR2 SAAADI. The CDR3 consists of 16 residues.

This clonotype appeared a single time. The rearrangement joins TRBV6-2 or TRBV6-3 to TRBJ2-1; D is unresolved. V shed 4 bases and J shed 6 bases, with 10 bases lying between them. Germline values: CDR1 MNHEY, CDR2 SVGEGT. This CDR3 is built from 13 residues. In DNA form, the CDR3 reads TGTGCCAGCAGTTCAGTGCTGAGCAATGAGCAGTTCTTC. Translated, it gives CASSSVLSNEQFF.

V and J are TRBV10-3 and TRBJ2-5; TRBD2 matches at 9 bases. CDR3 length: 17 amino acids. Trimming removed 0 bases from V and 5 bases from J; junction bases left unmatched: 10. Germline lookup yields CDR1 ENHRY and CDR2 SYGVKD. In nucleotides, the CDR3 is TGTGCCATCAGTGAGTCTGAGCGGGGGGCCTATAGCGAGACCCAGTACTTC. Translating it yields CAISESERGAYSETQYF.

This clonotype was detected only once. CDR3: CASLRTGGYEQYF. DNA of the CDR3: TGTGCCAGCCTCCGGACAGGAGGCTACGAGCAGTACTTC. The genes are TRBV6-1 and TRBJ2-7, with 7 bases matching TRBD1. CDR3 length equals 13 residues. Trimming cost V 8 bases and J 3 bases; bases outside gene matches: 7. CDR1 is MNHNS, CDR2 SASEGT, per germline.

In nucleotides, the CDR3 is TGTGCCAGCAGCTTACGGGAGCTCTCACCCCTCCACTTT. Translation gives CASSLRELSPLHF. The chain links TRBV7-9 to TRBJ1-6; D call uncertain. This CDR3 contains 13 residues. Trimming left V 2 bases short and J 10 bases short, with 9 bases between. The germline CDR1 and CDR2 sequences are SEHNR and FQNEAQ (reference sequence).

The J gene is TRBJ1-2, the V gene TRBV30; D is uncertain. The germline CDR1 and CDR2 sequences are GTSNPN and SVGIG (reference sequence). The V and J ends lost 0 bases and 8 bases respectively, with 13 bases between them. There are 13 residues in the CDR3. The CDR3 is CAWSVGTVGGYTF. The CDR3 region has the DNA TGTGCCTGGAGTGTCGGAACAGTGGGGGGCTACACCTTC.

The rearrangement links TRBV6-5 to TRBJ2-1; D possibly corresponds to TRBD1 (6 bases). The germline V gene encodes CDR1 MNHEY and CDR2 SVGAGI. The CDR3 length is 14 residues. The ends were cut back, 2 bases at V and 7 bases at J, with 12 bases in the middle. The CDR3: CASSYPSGANEQFF. DNA for the CDR3: TGTGCCAGCAGTTACCCTTCAGGGGCGAATGAGCAGTTCTTC.

The chain joins TRBV6-2 or TRBV6-3 to TRBJ1-6, with no clear D. V was trimmed by 5 bases and J by 11 bases, leaving 10 bases between them. The CDR3 totals 12 residues. The germline V gene encodes CDR1 MNHEY and CDR2 SVGEGT. CDR3 amino acids: CASSPDHAPLHF. The CDR3 DNA sequence: TGTGCCAGCAGTCCGGACCACGCACCCCTCCACTTT.

The table lists this clonotype with a few counts. This rearrangement joins TRBV7-2 to TRBJ1-2; D ambiguous. The CDR3 has 13 amino acids. CDR1 is SGHTA and CDR2 is FQGNSA in the germline V gene. Deletions cut 5 bases from V and 6 bases from J, with 13 bases between. CDR3 coding DNA: TGTGCCAGCAGCAACCCCACGGGGAATGGCTACACCTTC. The encoded protein is CASSNPTGNGYTF.

The chain couples TRBV27 to TRBJ1-1; D is uncertain. The CDR3 spans 15 residues. Germline assignment: CDR1 MNHEY and CDR2 SMNVEV (reference sequence). Trimming stripped 6 bases from V and 1 base from J, with 15 bases between. The CDR3 coding sequence is TGTGCCAGCAGGAAACAATCAGGCGAGAACACTGAAGCTTTCTTT. Translating it yields CASRKQSGENTEAFF.

The chain recombines TRBV6-1 with TRBJ1-4; D gene uncertain. V was clipped by 4 bases and J by 2 bases, with 8 bases between them. The germline CDR1 and CDR2 sequences are MNHNS and SASEGT. The CDR3 runs to 14 residues. Here the CDR3 reads CASSVRGTNEKLFF. The CDR3 nucleotides are TGTGCCAGCAGTGTACGCGGTACTAATGAAAAACTGTTTTTT.

The rearrangement uses TRBV6-1 and TRBJ1-1; D gene ambiguous. This CDR3 has 12 amino acids. V was trimmed by 11 bases and J by 2 bases, leaving 12 bases between them. The V gene's germline CDR1 is MNHNS and CDR2 SASEGT. CDR3 sequence (DNA): TGTGCCGCCCGGGGAGTTAACACTGAAGCTTTCTTT. Its protein product is CAARGVNTEAFF.

The chain has TRBV27 and TRBJ1-2; maybe TRBD1 (5 bases). This CDR3 comprises 17 residues. CDR1 MNHEY and CDR2 SMNVEV come from the germline V gene (reference sequence). Trimming cost V 2 bases and J 0 bases, with 16 bases left between them. The CDR3 loop reads CASSLDGQGRANYGYTF. The CDR3 DNA reads as TGTGCCAGCAGTTTAGACGGGCAGGGTCGAGCTAACTATGGCTACACCTTC.

This clonotype was seen only a few times. This chain uses TRBV6-1 with TRBJ1-1; D is unresolved. The CDR3 consists of 13 residues. V gave up 4 bases and J gave up 2 bases, with 8 bases separating them. Germline CDR1 and CDR2: MNHNS and SASEGT. The CDR3 loop reads CASSVKGNTEAFF. The CDR3 coding sequence is TGTGCCAGCAGTGTTAAGGGTAACACTGAAGCTTTCTTT.

This chain connects TRBV20-1 to TRBJ1-1, with D uncertain. Trimming cost V 3 bases and J 1 base, with 15 bases left between them. Germline values: CDR1 DFQATT, CDR2 SNEGSKA (reference sequence). This CDR3 spans 15 amino acids. CDR3: CSASRVGRQNTEAFF. The CDR3 DNA sequence: TGCAGTGCTAGCAGAGTGGGGAGACAGAACACTGAAGCTTTCTTT.

V and J are TRBV6-2 or TRBV6-3 and TRBJ1-5; 8 nucleotides agree with TRBD1. Unmatched junction bases numbered 12, after V lost 3 bases and J lost 11 bases. Germline CDR1 is MNHEY and CDR2 is SVGEGT. This CDR3 has 15 residues. The chain's CDR3 is CASSYLNRGDGTQHF. CDR3 DNA: TGTGCCAGCAGTTATCTCAACAGGGGGGACGGGACCCAGCATTTT.

The chain recombines TRBV6-2 or TRBV6-3 with TRBJ1-3; D unresolved. Trimming pared 7 bases from V and 8 bases from J, leaving 18 bases between. CDR3 size: 14 residues. The germline CDR1 and CDR2 sequences are MNHEY and SVGEGT. CDR3 sequence (DNA): TGTGCCAGCATCGACCAACCGCAACGAGACACCATATATTTT. This gives the protein CASIDQPQRDTIYF.

V is TRBV19 and J is TRBJ2-5, with a tentative D call TRBD1 (5 bases). V lost 3 bases and J 7 bases, leaving 15 bases between the germline ends. The CDR3 sequence is 14 residues long. CDR1 is LNHDA and CDR2 is SQIVND in the germline V gene (reference sequence). In nucleotides, the CDR3 is TGTGCCAGTAGTATTGGACGCTCCCAGGGGACCCAGTACTTC. This encodes CASSIGRSQGTQYF.

The chain uses TRBV6-1 and TRBJ2-7; 7 nucleotides line up with TRBD2. The V segment lost 6 bases and the J segment 0 bases; nucleotides outside the gene matches: 5. CDR1 is MNHNS, CDR2 SASEGT, per germline. The CDR3 length is 14 residues. The CDR3 coding sequence is TGTGCCAGCAGGGCCCGGGACTACTCCTACGAGCAGTACTTC. Translating it yields CASRARDYSYEQYF.

A few counts support this clonotype. The rearrangement links TRBV19 to TRBJ1-1; weak D call: TRBD1 (6 bases). Trimming left V 5 bases short and J 4 bases short, with 11 bases between. This CDR3 has 13 residues. From germline, CDR1 is LNHDA and CDR2 SQIVND (reference sequence). The CDR3: CASSHRESTEAFF. The CDR3 DNA follows: TGTGCCAGTAGTCACAGGGAGTCCACTGAAGCTTTCTTT.

This chain uses TRBV7-2 with TRBJ1-3, with a possible D match to TRBD1 (6 bases). Germline lookup yields CDR1 SGHTA and CDR2 FQGNSA. V was cut by 5 bases and J by 3 bases, with 17 bases left in between. This CDR3 spans 16 amino acids. The CDR3, as DNA: TGTGCCAGCAGCCCGACCGACAGGTTCCGTGGAAACACCATATATTTT. As protein: CASSPTDRFRGNTIYF.

The chain combines TRBV30 with TRBJ1-1, with a possible D match to TRBD1 (5 bases). Germline CDR1 and CDR2: GTSNPN and SVGIG (reference sequence). Trimming stripped 3 bases from V and 9 bases from J, with 17 bases between. The CDR3 has 13 amino acids. CDR3 coding DNA: TGTGCCTGGAGAGGGGAAGGTTTTAGTAAAGCTTTCTTT. Translated, it gives CAWRGEGFSKAFF.

Only a few counts were recorded for this clonotype. The rearrangement uses TRBV7-2 and TRBJ1-5; TRBD1 aligns across 7 bases. V dropped 3 bases and J dropped 1; count of bases not matched to a gene: 3. CDR1 is SGHTA and CDR2 is FQGNSA in the germline V gene. This CDR3 has 15 amino acids. CDR3 nucleotides: TGTGCCAGCAGCTTGGAACAGGGGAGCAATCAGCCCCAGCATTTT. Translating it yields CASSLEQGSNQPQHF.

The chain carries TRBV20-1 and TRBJ2-6; D is perhaps TRBD1 (6 bases). The germline V gene encodes CDR1 DFQATT and CDR2 SNEGSKA (reference sequence). This CDR3 is built from 15 residues. V gave up 7 bases and J gave up 0 bases, with 13 bases separating them. The CDR3 region has the DNA TGCAGTGGACCGGACAGTACCTCTGGGGCCAACGTCCTGACTTTC. Translated, it gives CSGPDSTSGANVLTF.

CDR3 in DNA: TGTGCCAGTCGAGGGCATCCGAATAGCAATCAGCCCCAGCATTTT. Residues: CASRGHPNSNQPQHF. The genes are TRBV6-2 or TRBV6-3 and TRBJ1-5; D uncertain. The CDR3 runs to 15 residues. Between the trimmed V and J ends, which lost 9 bases and 0 bases, there was a span of 15 bases. The germline gives CDR1 MNHEY, CDR2 SVGEGT.

V usage is TRBV6-1 and J usage is TRBJ1-6, with D uncertain. Trimming stripped 6 bases from V and 3 bases from J, with 9 bases between. Germline assignment: CDR1 MNHNS and CDR2 SASEGT. This CDR3 spans 14 amino acids. Here the CDR3 DNA reads TGTGCCAGCAGGGAGAACGTCTATAATTCACCCCTCCACTTT. Residues: CASRENVYNSPLHF.

This chain links TRBV6-2 or TRBV6-3 with TRBJ1-1, with 7 positions matching TRBD1. Losses at the gene ends were 0 bases for V and 4 bases for J; bases not matched to a gene: 5. CDR1 is MNHEY, CDR2 SVGEGT, per germline. The CDR3 has 15 amino acids. The CDR3 nucleotides are TGTGCCAGCAGTTACTCGTACAGGGGAGGCACTGAAGCTTTCTTT. Protein: CASSYSYRGGTEAFF.